The entry below gives a single T cell receptor (beta chain) sequence along with its context. What antigen it recognizes has not been identified. The input lacks base qualities; no much larger clone sits a single base away. TCRbeta CDR3 regions were amplified from genomic DNA using the immunoSEQ Assay, a bias-controlled multiplex PCR. Per the authors' processing: Within the assay, amplification of reference gene primers was used to estimate how many nucleated cells each sample contained. To quantify the absolute abundance of each unique TCRbeta CDR3 rearrangement, sequence reads were collapsed and filtered. For each sample, productive Simpson clonality was calculated by taking the square root of Simpson's diversity index across productive rearrangements. TCRdb obtained this table from immuneACCESS and retained in-frame rearrangements with V and J assigned. These tables miss some clones; where compared with another copy, unresolved V genes account for less than half of the shortfall, and the remainder is unexplained. V and J calls plus clone size are reproduced from that table; the DNA served to infer D and trimming. This sample holds about 370,000 clones; 80% to 90% were observed only once. The top ten clonotypes cover about 1% of the sample.

Enrolling through a virtual design, the prospective study's participants ranged in age from about 18 to 89 years and lived across roughly 23 United States geographic areas. In the prospective study, participants were assigned to cohorts based on the clinical history participants reported in a screening survey and a study questionnaire. For ImmuneRACE Cohort 3, a participant was defined as recovered based on two consecutive negative NP/OP PCR tests, clearance by a healthcare professional, or resolution of symptoms. In the prospective study, whole blood, serum and a nasopharyngeal or oropharyngeal swab were collected from each participant by mobile phlebotomists. Over a roughly two-month period, participants in the prospective study had the option of providing additional blood draws and questionnaires. Prospective study blood samples were shipped either frozen or at room temperature before DNA extraction.

The data were obtained in a study of blood T cell repertoires in COVID-19 (dated by TCRdb to about 2020). Broadly, across the study: The collaborator samples originated in the United States, Italy and Spain and spanned the acute and convalescent phases of COVID-19. The prospective study material was composed of cDNA or gDNA derived from T cells, B-cell-depleted T cells, or PBMCs. The dataset comprised deeply sampled blood TCRbeta repertoires from subjects exposed to, actively infected with, or recovered from COVID-19. The repertoires were released in a freely available public database intended as a resource for research on the immune response to SARS-CoV-2. The samples were drawn from two sources: the first 160 participants of the ongoing ImmuneRACE study, and approximately 1,300 subjects contributed by 6 global collaborators. A de-identified subject ID, COVID-19 status, age in years and sex were almost always included in the sample metadata. Where available, HLA class I and class II types were obtained from metadata supplied by the sample provider rather than from assay-based typing.

General findings and caveats noted by the study authors: The quantity of clinical and demographic metadata differed by source and by participant and was supplied without curation.

This clonotype was sampled from a man aged 18-30 years who had recovered from COVID-19. Sequencing used PBMCs or T cells enriched from blood (not recorded which).

The nucleotide sequence is given as TGTGCCAGCTGGGACAGGGATTCACCCCTCCACTTT. Its amino acids are CASWDRDSPLHF. Recombination joined TRBV2 with TRBJ1-6; TRBD1 matches 9 bases in the middle. From the germline V gene, CDR1 is SNHLY and CDR2 is FYNNEI. The CDR3 runs 12 residues from the cysteine to the phenylalanine. CDR3 DNA only is kept here, 36 bases in frame from base 1. Trimming takes 8 bases off V and 8 bases off J; junction bases not matched to a gene: 1.